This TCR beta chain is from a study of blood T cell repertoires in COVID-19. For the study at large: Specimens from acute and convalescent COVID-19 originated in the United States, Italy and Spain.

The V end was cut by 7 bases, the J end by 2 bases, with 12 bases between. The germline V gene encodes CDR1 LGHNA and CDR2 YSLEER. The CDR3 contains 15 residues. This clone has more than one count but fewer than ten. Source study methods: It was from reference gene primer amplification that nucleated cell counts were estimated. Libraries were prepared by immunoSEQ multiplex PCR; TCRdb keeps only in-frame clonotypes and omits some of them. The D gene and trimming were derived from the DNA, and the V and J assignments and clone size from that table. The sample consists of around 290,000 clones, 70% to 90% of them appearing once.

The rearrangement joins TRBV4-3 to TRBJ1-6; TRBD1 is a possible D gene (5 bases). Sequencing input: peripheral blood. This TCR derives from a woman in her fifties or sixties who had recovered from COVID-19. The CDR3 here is CASKGGRAYNSPLHF. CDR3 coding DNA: TGCGCCAGCAAGGGTGGCAGGGCCTATAATTCACCCCTCCACTTT.